This T cell receptor beta chain was recorded in a study of blood T cell repertoires in COVID-19. Sequencing used immunoSEQ multiplex PCR; TCRdb keeps in-frame clones, though not all of them. The sample lists around 24,000 clones, 89% seen once, with over 25% in the top ten. The sample comprised peripheral blood. This clonotype originated in a woman between 70 and 85 years old with active COVID-19.

CDR3 protein: CASSVASYGSGQGHNEQFF. The CDR3 DNA follows: TGTGCCAGCAGCGTAGCGTCTTACGGGTCGGGACAGGGCCACAATGAGCAGTTCTTC. This rearrangement joins TRBV9 to TRBJ2-1, with TRBD1 identical over 9 bases. Unmatched junction bases numbered 15, after V lost 0 bases and J lost 5 bases. In germline, CDR1 is SGDLS, CDR2 YYNGEE. CDR3 length: 19 residues.